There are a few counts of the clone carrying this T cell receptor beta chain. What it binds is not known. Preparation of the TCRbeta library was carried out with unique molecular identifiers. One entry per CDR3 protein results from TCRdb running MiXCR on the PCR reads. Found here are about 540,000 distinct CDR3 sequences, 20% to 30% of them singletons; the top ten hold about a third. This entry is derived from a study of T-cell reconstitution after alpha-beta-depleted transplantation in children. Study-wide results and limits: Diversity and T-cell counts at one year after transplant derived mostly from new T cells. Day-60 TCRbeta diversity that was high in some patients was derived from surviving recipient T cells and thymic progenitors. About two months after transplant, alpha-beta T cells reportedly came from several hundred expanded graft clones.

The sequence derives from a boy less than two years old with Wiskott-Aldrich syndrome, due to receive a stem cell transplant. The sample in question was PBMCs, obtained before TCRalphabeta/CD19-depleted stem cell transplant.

The CDR3 DNA follows: TGTGCCAGCAGTTTCGGTGGGCTCGACGGAGCCTACGAGCAGTACTTC. Encoded protein: CASSFGGLDGAYEQYF. The chain couples TRBV27 to TRBJ2-7, with D uncertain. The CDR3 length is 16 residues. CDR1 and CDR2 from the germline V gene are MNHEY and SMNVEV (reference sequence). Trimming stripped 3 bases from V and 2 bases from J, with 17 bases between.